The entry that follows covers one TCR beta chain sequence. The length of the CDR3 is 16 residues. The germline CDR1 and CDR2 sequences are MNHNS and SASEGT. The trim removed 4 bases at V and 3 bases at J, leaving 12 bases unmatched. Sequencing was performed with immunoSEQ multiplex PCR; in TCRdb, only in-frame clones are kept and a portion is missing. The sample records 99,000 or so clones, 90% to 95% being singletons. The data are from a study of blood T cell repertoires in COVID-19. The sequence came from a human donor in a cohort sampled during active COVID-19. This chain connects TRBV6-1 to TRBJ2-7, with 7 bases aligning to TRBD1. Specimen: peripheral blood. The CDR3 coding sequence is TGTGCCAGCAGTGGTTTGGTGACAGGGATTTTCTACGAGCAGTACTTC. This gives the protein CASSGLVTGIFYEQYF.